This TCR beta chain was captured in a study of T cells after yellow fever vaccination. The germline V and J ends were trimmed by 0 bases and 9 bases, with 12 bases remaining between them. Germline CDR1 LNHDA, CDR2 SQIVND (reference sequence). The CDR3 covers 14 residues. Conversion of TCR transcripts into cDNA relied on 5'RACE template switching, which added a universal primer site and UMIs. TCRdb independently ran MiXCR on the 5' RACE reads; one entry per CDR3 protein. The repertoire holds around 350,000 distinct CDR3 sequences, with about 6% as singletons. The study's findings and limits: Among all clonotypes, a small share was observed in both CD4 and CD8 compartments.

This clonotype appeared a few times. Its antigen remains unknown. The sample here was PBMCs, taken 5 days after the yellow fever booster vaccination. The TCR sequence derives from a man aged 25 to 40 who received the YFV17D yellow fever vaccine. The gene calls are TRBV19 and TRBJ2-1; D may be TRBD2 (6 bases). Here the CDR3 reads CASSIDEGGFEQFF. Here the CDR3 DNA reads TGTGCCAGTAGTATAGATGAGGGAGGTTTTGAGCAGTTCTTC.